This T cell receptor beta chain was sequenced during a study of cytomegalovirus exposure and HLA in healthy donors. The sample holds one count of this clone. One junction end disagrees with the germline gene, perhaps due to a read error. It was with 60 Vbeta and 13 Jbeta primers that the PCR ran. The table came from immunoSEQ multiplex PCR; TCRdb's copy has only in-frame clones and leaves some out. The repertoire includes around 110,000 clones, around three quarters of them detected once, and 4% to 5.5% sits in the top ten. Looked up from germline, CDR1 is MNHEY and CDR2 is SVGAGI. The CDR3 covers 16 residues.

V is TRBV6-5 and J is TRBJ2-6; D is possibly TRBD1 (5 bases). Sequences were obtained from PBMCs. The clonotype comes from a man in his thirties or forties in good health and CMV-seropositive. CDR3 sequence (DNA): TGTGCCAGCAGTTCCAGACTGAGCTCTGGGGCCAACGGCCTGACTTTC. It yields the protein CASSSRLSSGANGLTF.